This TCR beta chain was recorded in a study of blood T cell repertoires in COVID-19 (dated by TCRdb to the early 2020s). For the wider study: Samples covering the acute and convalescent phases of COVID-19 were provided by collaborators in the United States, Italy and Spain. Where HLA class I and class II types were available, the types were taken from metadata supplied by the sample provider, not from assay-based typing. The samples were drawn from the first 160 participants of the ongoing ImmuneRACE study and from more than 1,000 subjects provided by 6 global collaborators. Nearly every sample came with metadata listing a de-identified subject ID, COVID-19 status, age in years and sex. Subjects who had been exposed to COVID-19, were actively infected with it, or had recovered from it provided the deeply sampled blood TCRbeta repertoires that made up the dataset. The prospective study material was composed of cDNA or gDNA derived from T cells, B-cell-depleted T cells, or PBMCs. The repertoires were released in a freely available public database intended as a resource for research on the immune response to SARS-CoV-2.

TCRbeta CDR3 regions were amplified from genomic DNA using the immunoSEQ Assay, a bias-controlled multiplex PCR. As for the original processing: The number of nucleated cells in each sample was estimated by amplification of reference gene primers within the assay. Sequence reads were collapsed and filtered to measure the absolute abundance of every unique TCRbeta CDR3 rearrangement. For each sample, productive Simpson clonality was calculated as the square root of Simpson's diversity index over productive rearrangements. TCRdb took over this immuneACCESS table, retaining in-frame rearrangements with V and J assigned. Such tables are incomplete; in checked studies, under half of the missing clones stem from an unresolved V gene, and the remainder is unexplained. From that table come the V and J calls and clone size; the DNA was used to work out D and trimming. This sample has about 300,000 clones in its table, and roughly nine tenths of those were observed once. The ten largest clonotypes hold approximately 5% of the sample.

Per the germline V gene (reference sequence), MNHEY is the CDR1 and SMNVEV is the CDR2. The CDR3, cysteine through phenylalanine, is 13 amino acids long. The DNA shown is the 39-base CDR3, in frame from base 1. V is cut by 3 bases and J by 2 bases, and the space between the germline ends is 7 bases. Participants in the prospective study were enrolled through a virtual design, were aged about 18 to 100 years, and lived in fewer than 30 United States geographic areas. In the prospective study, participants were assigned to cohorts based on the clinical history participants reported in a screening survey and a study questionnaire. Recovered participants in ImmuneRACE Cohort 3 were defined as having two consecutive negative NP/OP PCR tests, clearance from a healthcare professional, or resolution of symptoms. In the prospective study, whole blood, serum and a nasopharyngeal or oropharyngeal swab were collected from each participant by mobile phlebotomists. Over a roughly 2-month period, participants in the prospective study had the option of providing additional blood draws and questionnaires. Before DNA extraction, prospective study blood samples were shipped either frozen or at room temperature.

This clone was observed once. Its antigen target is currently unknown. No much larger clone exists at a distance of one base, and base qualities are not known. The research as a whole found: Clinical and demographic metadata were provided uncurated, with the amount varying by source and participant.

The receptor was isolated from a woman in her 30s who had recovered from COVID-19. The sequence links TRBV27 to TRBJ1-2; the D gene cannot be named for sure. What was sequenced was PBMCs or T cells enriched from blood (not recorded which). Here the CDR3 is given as CASSFTGNYGYTF. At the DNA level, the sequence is TGTGCCAGCAGTTTCACCGGGAACTATGGCTACACCTTC.